The TCR beta chain described here comes from a study of vaccination and CD4 T cells after COVID-19. The V end lost 4 bases, the J end lost 3 bases, and 6 bases lay between the germline ends. In germline, CDR1 is GTSNPN, CDR2 SVGIG (reference sequence). CDR3 length equals 12 residues. Details on this clonotype: Its antigen is as yet unknown.

Described treatment: approximately 11-day PBMC culture with coronavirus spike peptide pools or control peptides (ViraFEST assay). The study sequenced cultured CD4+ T cell DNA using the Oncomine TCR Beta short-read assay. MiXCR, applied by TCRdb to the PCR reads, yields one record per CDR3 protein. The data contain over 9,500 distinct CDR3 sequences, approximately 80% of them singletons. The V call is TRBV30, the J call TRBJ2-2; D is unclear. Sequencing used CD4+ T cells from blood, cultured in vitro. The TCR comes from a human donor who had recovered from COVID-19. As DNA, the CDR3 is TGTGCCTGGACAAAGGACACCGGGGAGCTGTTTTTT. Its protein product is CAWTKDTGELFF.